The rows below give T cell receptor beta chains drawn from one sample of a study of identical twins. TCRdb redid the calling of the 5' RACE reads with MiXCR, one entry per CDR3 protein. The sample holds under 900,000 distinct CDR3 sequences; about 12% are singletons and the top ten take 1.5% to 2%. These data were likewise used in another study, on yellow fever vaccine responses in identical twins.

The specimen sequenced was PBMCs. The receptors derive from a woman between 18 and 29 years old in good health. Each CDR3 is given with its conserved first and last residue. D genes are given only for firm matches. Where a row states a size, it is once, few, many or the class of an expanded clone; other rows omit it.

v_gene,j_gene,abundance,d_gene,CDR3aa,CDR3nt
TRBV11-2,TRBJ2-3,.,TRBD2,CASSGTSGRDPDTQYF,TGTGCCAGCAGCGGGACTAGCGGGAGGGATCCAGATACGCAGTATTTT
TRBV15,TRBJ2-5,.,.,CATSRDRGGTEETQYF,TGTGCCACCAGCAGAGATCGCGGGGGCACGGAAGAGACCCAGTACTTC
TRBV5-5,TRBJ2-1,few,.,CASSPAGFIYNEQFF,TGTGCCAGCAGCCCGGCTGGGTTCATCTACAATGAGCAGTTCTTC
TRBV12-3/TRBV12-4,TRBJ1-1,.,.,CASSYGKYTEAFF,TGTGCCAGCAGTTACGGCAAATACACTGAAGCTTTCTTT
TRBV25-1,TRBJ2-2,many,TRBD2,CASSEVAGITGELFF,TGTGCCAGCAGTGAAGTAGCGGGGATCACCGGGGAGCTGTTTTTT
TRBV6-2/TRBV6-3,TRBJ2-5,.,TRBD2,CASAGTSFQETQYF,TGTGCCAGCGCCGGGACTAGCTTTCAAGAGACCCAGTACTTC
TRBV5-1,TRBJ2-7,once,TRBD1,CASSLSVRGLGEQYF,TGCGCCAGCAGCTTGAGCGTCAGGGGGCTTGGTGAGCAGTACTTC
TRBV7-9,TRBJ2-3,few,.,CASSLDRASSTDTQYF,TGTGCCAGCAGCTTAGACAGGGCTTCTAGCACAGATACGCAGTATTTT
TRBV7-2,TRBJ2-2,.,TRBD1,CASSWTGGAGGELFF,TGTGCCAGCAGTTGGACAGGGGGCGCCGGCGGGGAGCTGTTTTTT
TRBV29-1,TRBJ1-2,.,.,CSVDARQDFYGYTF,TGCAGCGTTGATGCCAGACAGGATTTCTATGGCTACACCTTC
TRBV11-2,TRBJ1-2,few,TRBD1,CASSLINGQGRKGYTF,TGTGCCAGCAGCTTAATCAATGGACAGGGAAGGAAGGGCTACACCTTC
TRBV5-6,TRBJ2-4,.,.,CASSFGGPLGENIQYF,TGTGCCAGCAGCTTTGGGGGGCCGTTAGGGGAAAACATTCAGTACTTC
TRBV4-1,TRBJ2-1,.,.,CASSQVVPQGPLDEQFF,TGCGCCAGCAGCCAAGTAGTCCCACAGGGTCCCCTCGATGAGCAGTTCTTC
TRBV28,TRBJ2-1,.,TRBD2,CASSLFRLAGKYNEQFF,TGTGCCAGCAGTTTATTCCGGCTAGCGGGGAAGTACAATGAGCAGTTCTTC
TRBV5-1,TRBJ2-5,.,TRBD1,CASSFFSGTGGSETQYF,TGCGCCAGCAGCTTCTTTTCCGGGACAGGGGGTTCAGAGACCCAGTACTTC
TRBV10-3,TRBJ2-3,.,TRBD2,CAISLTGTSGSAGADTQYF,TGTGCCATCAGTTTAACCGGGACTAGCGGGAGTGCGGGGGCAGATACGCAGTATTTT
TRBV5-5,TRBJ2-1,.,TRBD2,CASSLHRKLAAYNEQFF,TGTGCCAGCAGCCTGCATCGGAAGCTAGCGGCCTACAATGAGCAGTTCTTC
TRBV7-9,TRBJ2-1,few,TRBD2,CASTPGGTSGYNEQFF,TGTGCCAGCACTCCTGGGGGAACTAGCGGATACAATGAGCAGTTCTTC
TRBV28,TRBJ2-1,few,TRBD1,CASSHSGTTGESQFF,TGTGCCAGCAGTCACTCTGGGACAACAGGGGAATCGCAGTTCTTC
TRBV7-8,TRBJ2-1,few,TRBD1,CASSIGQGEYPPNEQFF,TGTGCCAGCAGCATAGGACAGGGCGAGTATCCCCCCAATGAGCAGTTCTTC
TRBV20-1,TRBJ2-7,few,TRBD2,CSARPREGSSYEQYF,TGCAGTGCTAGGCCGCGGGAGGGTTCATCCTACGAGCAGTACTTC
TRBV4-1,TRBJ1-5,few,TRBD1,CASSRSGQENQPQHF,TGCGCCAGCAGCAGATCGGGACAGGAGAATCAGCCCCAGCATTTT